These 20 T cell receptor beta chains share one sample of origin, sequenced in a study of blood T cell repertoires in COVID-19. Some clones are missing from TCRdb's copy, which holds only in-frame ones; the method was immunoSEQ multiplex PCR. Found here are 200,000 to 250,000 clones, 90% of them singletons; the top ten hold roughly 16%. Source material: PBMCs or T cells enriched from blood (not recorded which). The receptors originated from a man aged 25 to 40 who had been exposed to COVID-19.

The chain is built from TRBV29-1 and TRBJ2-1, with D maybe TRBD1 (6 bases). Germline V gives CDR1 SQVTM, CDR2 ANQGSEA. V lost 7 bases to trimming and J lost 4 bases, with 14 bases between them. The CDR3 is made up of 13 amino acids. The CDR3 spells CSGKPTGYNEQFF. The CDR3 DNA sequence: TGCAGCGGCAAGCCGACAGGATACAATGAGCAGTTCTTC.

The chain recombines TRBV19 with TRBJ2-1, with 7 positions matching TRBD2. V dropped 6 bases and J dropped 0; count of bases not matched to a gene: 5. Germline CDR1 and CDR2: LNHDA and SQIVND (reference sequence). The CDR3 spans 15 residues. CDR3 in DNA: TGTGCCAGTAGAAAACGGGGGGACTCCTACAATGAGCAGTTCTTC. Translating gives CASRKRGDSYNEQFF.

The table lists this clone with a few counts. The genes are TRBV19 and TRBJ1-1; D gene unclear. The CDR3 covers 15 residues. Germline CDR1 is LNHDA and CDR2 is SQIVND (reference sequence). Trimming stripped 1 base from V and 1 base from J, with 10 bases between. CDR3 in DNA: TGTGCCAGTAGTATAGTCACAGCACGGAACACTGAAGCTTTCTTT. Translated, it gives CASSIVTARNTEAFF. Full variable domain (remainder filled in from reference TRBV19 and TRBJ1-1): DGGITQSPKYLFRKEGQNVTLSCEQNLNHDAMYWYRQDPGQGLRLIYYSQIVNDFQKGDIAEGYSVSREKKESFPLTVTSAQKNPTAFYLCASSIVTARNTEAFFGQGTRLTVV.

CDR3 DNA sequence: TGTGCCAGCAGCTTTAGCGGGGGCTCATACAATGAGCAGTTCTTC. Amino acids: CASSFSGGSYNEQFF. The chain employs TRBV9 and TRBJ2-1; 9 bases align to TRBD2. The germline V gene has CDR1 SGDLS and CDR2 YYNGEE. V dropped 4 bases and J dropped 4; count of bases not matched to a gene: 6. The CDR3 extends over 15 amino acids.

The V gene is TRBV11-1, the J gene TRBJ2-3, with 10 bases matching TRBD2. The germline V gene encodes CDR1 SGHAT and CDR2 FQDESV (reference sequence). The J segment lost 2 bases and the V segment lost 5 bases, leaving 7 bases of the junction unmatched. This CDR3 is 16 amino acids long. CDR3 coding DNA: TGTGCCAGCAGCCGACGGACTAGCGGTTTCACAGATACGCAGTATTTT. The encoded protein is CASSRRTSGFTDTQYF.

The CDR3 spells CAISESGLPGGDTQYF. CDR3 coding DNA: TGTGCCATCAGTGAAAGCGGGTTACCGGGAGGAGATACGCAGTATTTT. This chain joins TRBV10-3 and TRBJ2-3; 7 positions match TRBD2. V shed 3 bases and J 5 bases; nucleotides not matched to a gene: 11. The CDR3 extends over 16 amino acids. The germline gives CDR1 ENHRY, CDR2 SYGVKD.

The CDR3: CASSWPTGGSAKQYF. DNA of the CDR3: TGTGCCAGCAGCTGGCCTACAGGGGGCTCAGCGAAGCAGTACTTC. The chain employs TRBV5-5 and TRBJ2-7; TRBD1 agrees at 9 bases. The germline gives CDR1 SGHKS, CDR2 YYEKEE (reference sequence). V gave up 3 bases and J gave up 8 bases; unmatched junction bases: 12. The CDR3 loop spans 15 amino acids.

The chain employs TRBV5-1 and TRBJ2-1, with 9 positions matching TRBD1. This CDR3 region has 14 residues. Germline lookup yields CDR1 SGHRS and CDR2 YFSETQ. Trimming took 6 bases from V and 8 from J; bases not matched to a gene: 9. The CDR3 loop reads CASNRDRANDEQFF. Written as DNA, the CDR3 is TGCGCCAGCAACCGGGACAGGGCTAACGATGAGCAGTTCTTC.

This chain connects TRBV7-2 to TRBJ2-1, with 8 bases matching TRBD2. Trimming cost V 1 base and J 4 bases; bases outside gene matches: 3. This CDR3 region has 15 residues. CDR1 and CDR2 (germline): SGHTA, FQGNSA. The CDR3 spells CASSLGAGGYNEQFF. The CDR3 DNA follows: TGTGCCAGCAGCTTAGGGGCGGGGGGATACAATGAGCAGTTCTTC.

This chain uses TRBV9 with TRBJ2-1; D remains unclear. The V gene's germline CDR1 is SGDLS and CDR2 YYNGEE. The V end was cut by 3 bases, the J end by 4 bases, with 8 bases between. This CDR3 comprises 13 residues. CDR3 amino acids: CASSALVYNEQFF. The CDR3 DNA follows: TGTGCCAGCAGCGCCCTCGTTTACAATGAGCAGTTCTTC.

This clone was recorded a few times. This rearrangement joins TRBV7-9 to TRBJ1-1; TRBD1 might be the D (6 bases). CDR1 and CDR2 from the germline V gene are SEHNR and FQNEAQ (reference sequence). V was shortened by 4 bases and J by 10 bases, with 10 bases between the two germline ends. This CDR3 is built from 11 residues. The CDR3: CASSSDSRAFF. As DNA, the CDR3 is TGTGCCAGCAGCTCGGACAGTCGAGCTTTCTTT. Full variable domain (missing parts from reference TRBV7-9 and TRBJ1-1): DTGVSQNPRHKITKRGQNVTFRCDPISEHNRLYWYRQTLGQGPEFLTYFQNEAQLEKSRLLSDRFSAERPKGSFSTLEIQRTEQGDSAMYLCASSSDSRAFFGQGTRLTVV.

The rearrangement uses TRBV19 and TRBJ1-6; D remains unclear. The germline CDR1 and CDR2 sequences are LNHDA and SQIVND (reference sequence). V lost 5 bases and J lost 1, with 12 bases in between. The CDR3 is made up of 16 amino acids. As DNA, the CDR3 is TGTGCCAGTAGTTTGGAGGCCAGGTCCTATAATTCACCCCTCCACTTT. Translating it yields CASSLEARSYNSPLHF.

The gene calls are TRBV6-2 or TRBV6-3 and TRBJ1-2; D is possibly TRBD1 (6 bases). Germline values: CDR1 MNHEY, CDR2 SVGEGT. CDR3 length: 15 residues. V lost 0 bases and J 7 bases, leaving 15 bases between the germline ends. In nucleotides, the CDR3 is TGTGCCAGCAGTTACTCACTTCGGGGGGCTGGTGGCTACACCTTC. This sequence encodes CASSYSLRGAGGYTF.

The rearrangement links TRBV7-2 to TRBJ1-5; no clear D. The germline CDR1 and CDR2 sequences are SGHTA and FQGNSA. The CDR3 extends over 15 amino acids. With 5 bases removed from V and 4 bases from J, the gap between germline ends came to 15 bases. The CDR3 loop is CASSPTRGGNQPQHF. CDR3 DNA sequence: TGTGCCAGCAGCCCGACACGGGGAGGGAATCAGCCCCAGCATTTT.

The rearrangement joins TRBV21-1 to TRBJ2-1; the table's D call of TRBD2 was not tested on the DNA. TRBV21-1 is a pseudogene. CDR3 size: 17 residues. The CDR3 sequence is CASSKKRHSGGATEQFF. DNA for the CDR3: TGTGCCAGCAGCAAAAAGAGACATAGCGGGGGGGCCACTGAGCAGTTCTTC.

J is TRBJ1-1 and V is TRBV20-1, with D possibly matching TRBD1 (5 bases). Germline V gene lookup returns CDR1 DFQATT and CDR2 SNEGSKA (reference sequence). The V gene lost 8 bases and the J gene lost 10 bases, with 17 bases spanning the gap. CDR3 length equals 11 residues. The CDR3 DNA reads TGCAGTCCGGCAGGGTCGCCCGGAGCTTTCTTT. Its protein product is CSPAGSPGAFF.

The chain uses TRBV11-2 and TRBJ2-2; TRBD2 aligns across 8 bases. V dropped 3 bases and J dropped 8; count of bases not matched to a gene: 5. The CDR3 sequence is 14 residues long. The germline gives CDR1 SGHAT, CDR2 FQNNGV. CDR3 residues: CASSFGLAEGELFF. Here the CDR3 DNA reads TGTGCCAGCAGCTTCGGACTAGCCGAAGGGGAGCTGTTTTTT.

Details on this clone: The identical CDR3 is also encoded by other nucleotide sequences in the sample. The J gene is TRBJ2-5, the V gene TRBV27, with TRBD1 identical over 11 bases. The CDR3 has 14 residues. V lost 4 bases and J lost 5; bases outside the gene matches: 3. Germline assignment: CDR1 MNHEY and CDR2 SMNVEV (reference sequence). CDR3 protein: CASSWDRGIETQYF. CDR3 nucleotide sequence: TGTGCCAGCAGTTGGGACAGGGGGATCGAGACCCAGTACTTC.

This sequence joins TRBV6-5 and TRBJ1-3; a possible D gene is TRBD1 (5 bases). Germline V gives CDR1 MNHEY, CDR2 SVGAGI. With 5 bases removed from V and 4 bases from J, the gap between germline ends came to 12 bases. CDR3 length: 14 amino acids. CDR3 DNA sequence: TGTGCCAGCAGTCAACAGGCAGCGGGAAACACCATATATTTT. Protein: CASSQQAAGNTIYF.

V and J are TRBV7-9 and TRBJ2-7; 12 bases match TRBD1. Germline assignment: CDR1 SEHNR and CDR2 FQNEAQ (reference sequence). The V and J ends lost 5 bases and 4 bases, in that order; junction bases with no gene match: 9. This CDR3 spans 16 amino acids. For the CDR3, the DNA is TGTGCCAGCAGCCCCCGGGACAGGGGGCCGAATTACGAGCAGTACTTC. Translation: CASSPRDRGPNYEQYF.